This T cell receptor beta chain is from a study of neurological immune-mediated disorders. The CDR3 length is 16 residues. From germline, CDR1 is LGHDT and CDR2 YNNKEL (reference sequence). V was pared by 2 bases and J by 1 base, with 5 bases of the junction left unmatched. The cDNA was synthesized by 5'RACE incorporating 10-nucleotide random UMIs. Over 160 million TCR-beta sequences from 15-18 subjects came from every sequencing run. TCRdb re-called the 5' RACE reads with MiXCR, one entry per CDR3 protein. The sample lists about 55,000 distinct CDR3 sequences; 4% to 5.5% were seen once. Worth noting for this clonotype: This may stem from a read error, because a much larger clone lies one nucleotide away.

The chain uses TRBV3-1 and TRBJ2-1; TRBD1 matches at 7 bases. This clonotype was obtained from a middle-aged man with multiple sclerosis. The source material was PBMCs. CDR3 residues: CASSQIQGRSYNEQFF. CDR3 nucleotide sequence: TGTGCCAGCAGCCAAATACAGGGGAGATCCTACAATGAGCAGTTCTTC.